The entry below gives a single TCR beta chain sequence along with its context. What it binds is unknown. A much larger clone is a single base away; this may be a read error. The sample contains more than one DNA sequence encoding this CDR3. Germline V gene data show CDR1 as SGHAT and CDR2 as FQNNGV. The CDR3 length is 13 residues. V lost 0 bases and J 2 bases, leaving 2 bases between the germline ends. Memory CD4+ cells were the fraction left after CD45RA+ naive selection. The authors distributed each subset's genomic DNA evenly over several immunoSEQ plates. Here immunoSEQ multiplex PCR was the method, and the copy in TCRdb shows in-frame clones only, minus some. The sample yields around 1.1 million clones, about 84% seen once. This sample is part of a study of shared clonotypes between healthy human individuals. Study conclusions and caveats: Rarefaction curves obtained for sorted subsets showed sequencing incomplete despite large depth.

The specimen was memory CD4+ T cells from PBMCs. Subset in this sample: CD45RA-negative fraction. The clonotype was recovered from a man aged 18-30 years in good health. Some clones in this sample may be carry-over from other donors' samples. The V gene is TRBV11-2, the J gene TRBJ1-5; unclear D gene. This CDR3 reads CASSLDRNQPQHF. In nucleotides, the CDR3 is TGTGCCAGCAGCTTAGACCGCAATCAGCCCCAGCATTTT.